The sequence of this TCR beta chain was determined in a study of cytotoxic CD8 clonotypes in ibrutinib-treated CLL. Overall study context: Of the patients, over ten were relapsed/refractory, 15 treatment-naive and 17 to 18 IGHV unmutated. Whole-study findings and limits: Once treatment began, public clonotypes, which were uncommon, contracted or stayed stable. Clonality correlated strongly with circulating CD8+ T cells and exceeded age-matched healthy donors at baseline.

Note on this clone: The antigen is not known.

Germline CDR1 reads SNHLY; CDR2 reads FYNNEI. This CDR3 is built from 15 residues. Trimming at V came to 10 bases and at J to 2 bases, leaving 11 bases not matched to a gene. The table came from immunoSEQ multiplex PCR; TCRdb's copy has only in-frame clones and leaves some out. The sample has tens of thousands of clones, around half seen once. This specimen was PBMCs, taken after 12 months of ibrutinib treatment. This chain connects TRBV2 to TRBJ1-5, with 7 bases aligning to TRBD1. This TCR derives from a human donor with chronic lymphocytic leukemia. CDR3 amino acids: CATTRTGTGNQPQHF. CDR3 DNA: TGTGCCACCACACGAACCGGGACAGGCAATCAGCCCCAGCATTTT. Complete variable domain (other parts from reference TRBV2 and TRBJ1-5): EPEVTQTPSHQVTQMGQEVILRCVPISNHLYFYWYRQILGQKVEFLVSFYNNEISEKSEIFDDQFSVERPDGSNFTLKIRSTKLEDSAMYFCATTRTGTGNQPQHFGDGTRLSIL.